The rows below give T cell receptor beta chains drawn from one sample of a study of glioma-infiltrating T cells after dendritic cell vaccination. Using immunoSEQ multiplex PCR, the repertoire was profiled, and TCRdb retains in-frame clones only, with some absent. Counted here are just under 60,000 clones, about 79% occurring once; the ten biggest clones make up less than 20%. The specimen was blood, collected after dendritic cell vaccination. These receptors came from a human donor with glioblastoma. Both conserved end residues are trimmed from each CDR3. The order of the fields is J gene, V gene, CDR3 protein.

TRBJ1-1 TRBV4-3 ASSTLGGLNTEAF
TRBJ2-1 TRBV10-3 AISPRGGAMDEQF
TRBJ1-2 TRBV5-4 ASSSVGGEGYT
TRBJ2-1 TRBV6-4 ASSPTSNYNEQF
TRBJ1-5 TRBV19 ASTPDRSHQPQH
TRBJ1-5 TRBV18 ASSPPSDNQPQH
TRBJ1-1 TRBV10-3 AISGGYAEAF
TRBJ2-7 TRBV7-9 ASSSDRGRYEQY
TRBJ2-1 TRBV5-4 ASSLTLAGYNEQF
TRBJ2-7 TRBV6-6 ASSYSRQASYEQY
TRBJ2-1 TRBV5-1 ASSPLKTSGGADEQF
TRBJ2-2 TRBV4-1 ASSQGTSGGVNTGELF
TRBJ1-6 TRBV5-5 ASNLVAGVWGSPLH
TRBJ1-6 TRBV7-8 ASSTLRTGGMDSPLH
TRBJ2-7 TRBV2 ASRTDHYEQY
TRBJ1-1 TRBV28 ASSLRTEAF
TRBJ2-6 TRBV10-2 ASSSISSGANVLT
TRBJ2-3 TRBV6-1 ASSGRTSGMPDTQY
TRBJ2-5 TRBV7-7 ASSPRGTQY
TRBJ2-7 TRBV7-9 ASSSPRGSYEQY
TRBJ1-5 TRBV19 ASSTFRRAPNQPQH
TRBJ1-2 TRBV6-1 ASSATGEPYGYT
TRBJ1-2 TRBV27 ASSLWGGARYGYT
TRBJ2-7 TRBV7-4 ASSSRLVSSYEQY
TRBJ2-7 TRBV2 ASKPGLSVEYYEQY
TRBJ1-1 TRBV4-2 ASSPTPDRMNTEAF
TRBJ1-1 TRBV15 ATSREGRGLTEAF
TRBJ2-5 TRBV5-4 ASRRAGGVSEETQY
TRBJ2-1 TRBV6-1 ASSETSGGLSEQF
- TRBV7-2 ASSPPGLGAYEQY
TRBJ1-4 TRBV30 AWRRTGDTNEKLF
TRBJ2-5 TRBV5-1 ASSPLASQETQY
TRBJ1-1 TRBV30 AWSVFRGYTEAF
TRBJ1-6 TRBV18 ASSPRAGSFYNSPLH
TRBJ2-2 TRBV5-6 ASSLKTSGIRELF
TRBJ2-7 TRBV30 AWTIQGMGYEQY
TRBJ1-4 TRBV4-1 ASSPRDRGGEKLF
TRBJ2-7 TRBV10-3 AISDVARSSYEQY
TRBJ2-1 TRBV30 AWSVTIYNEQF
TRBJ1-1 TRBV6-5 ASSPLDRGLTEAF
TRBJ1-4 TRBV5-1 ASSLEAGPGTNEKLF
TRBJ1-1 TRBV7-9 ASSLANRDTEAF
TRBJ1-2 TRBV6-1 ASSEAGGAYGYT
TRBJ1-1 TRBV5-6 ASSFVTGGFTEAF
- TRBV5-1 ASSFVRSYEQY
TRBJ1-2 TRBV18 ASSPPNTLYGYT
TRBJ2-6 TRBV6-6 ASSFTGTGANVLT